The 3 T cell receptor beta chains below all came from one sample that was sequenced in a study of cytomegalovirus exposure and HLA in healthy donors. Primers included in the PCR were 60 Vbeta and 13 Jbeta primers. Sequenced by immunoSEQ multiplex PCR; TCRdb stores in-frame clones only, minus some. The table lists 150,000 to 200,000 clones, 75% to 90% of them singletons. The sample comprised PBMCs. The receptor source for this set is a human donor in good health.

This chain uses TRBV2 with TRBJ1-6, with a possible D match to TRBD1 (5 bases). Germline CDR1 SNHLY, CDR2 FYNNEI. The V and J ends lost 6 bases and 6 bases respectively, with 9 bases between them. This CDR3 region has 13 residues. The CDR3 loop is CASREGRNSPLHF. CDR3 DNA: TGTGCCAGCAGGGAGGGACGTAATTCACCCCTCCACTTT.

The gene calls are TRBV5-6 and TRBJ1-2, with D possibly being TRBD1 (6 bases). The CDR3 consists of 17 residues. CDR1 is SGHDT, CDR2 YYEEEE, per germline. V lost 4 bases and J lost 3, with 22 bases in between. The CDR3 region is CASSHTGGPNGDYGYTF. CDR3 in DNA: TGTGCCAGCAGCCACACCGGGGGGCCTAATGGAGACTATGGCTACACCTTC.

The chain uses TRBV11-2 and TRBJ2-3, with 11 bases that match TRBD2. This CDR3 spans 17 amino acids. Germline V CDR1 and CDR2: SGHAT, FQNNGV. Trimming removed 2 bases from V and 1 base from J; junction bases left unmatched: 5. This CDR3 is CASSLYASGGRTDTQYF. The CDR3 DNA reads TGTGCCAGCAGCTTATACGCTAGCGGGGGGCGCACAGATACGCAGTATTTT.